The rows below give T cell receptor beta chains drawn from one sample of a study of graft-versus-host responses after intestinal transplantation. Some clones are missing from TCRdb's copy, which holds only in-frame ones; the method was immunoSEQ multiplex PCR. The sample yields 100,000 to 130,000 clones, around 90% seen once. The antigens for these receptors are not known. The material sequenced was unstimulated CD4+ T cells sorted from spleen or lymph node cells, taken before transplant. All receptors derive from a human donor who was the organ donor for an intestinal transplant. Each CDR3 is given with its conserved first and last residue. Fields, in order: V gene, CDR3 length, CDR3 protein.

v_call: TRBV16; cdr3_length: 14; cdr3_aa: CASSQAYSTDTQYF
v_call: TRBV7-3; cdr3_length: 13; cdr3_aa: CASSSRTLETQYF
v_call: TRBV10-1; cdr3_length: 15; cdr3_aa: CASSVRTGGHNEQFF
v_call: TRBV6-5; cdr3_length: 14; cdr3_aa: CASSEDRLFYGYTF
v_call: TRBV2; cdr3_length: 13; cdr3_aa: CASRNRDSQGYTF
v_call: TRBV5-4; cdr3_length: 15; cdr3_aa: CASSRRGQHNEKLFF
v_call: TRBV19; cdr3_length: 15; cdr3_aa: CASSTLGTGSGEQYF
v_call: TRBV5-1; cdr3_length: 14; cdr3_aa: CASSGPEPYNEQFF
v_call: TRBV10-2; cdr3_length: 15; cdr3_aa: CASTGLAEDTDTQYF
v_call: TRBV11-3; cdr3_length: 14; cdr3_aa: CASSLQGANTEAFF